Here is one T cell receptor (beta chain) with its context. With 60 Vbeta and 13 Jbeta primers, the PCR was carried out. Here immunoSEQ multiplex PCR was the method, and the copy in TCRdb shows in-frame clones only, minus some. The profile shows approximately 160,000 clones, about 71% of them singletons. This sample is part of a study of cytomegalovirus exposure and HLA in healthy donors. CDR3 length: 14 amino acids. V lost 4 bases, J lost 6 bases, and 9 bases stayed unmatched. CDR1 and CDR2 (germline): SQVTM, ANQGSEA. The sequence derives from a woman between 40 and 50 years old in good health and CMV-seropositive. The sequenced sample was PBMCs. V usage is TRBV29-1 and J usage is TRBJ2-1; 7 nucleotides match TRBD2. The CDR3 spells CSVVGGGSVNEQFF. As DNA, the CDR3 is TGCAGCGTTGTTGGGGGAGGGTCCGTCAATGAGCAGTTCTTC.